These 15 T cell receptor beta chains share one sample of origin, sequenced in a study of cytomegalovirus exposure and HLA in healthy donors. In the PCR, 60 Vbeta and 13 Jbeta primers were used. Clones were sequenced by immunoSEQ multiplex PCR, and TCRdb holds only the in-frame ones, with some missing. The sample contains some 140,000 clones, under 80% of which appear only once. The sequenced sample was PBMCs. The receptor source for this set is a young man in good health and CMV-seronegative.

This chain links TRBV6-1 with TRBJ2-1; TRBD1 agrees at 9 bases. V lost 5 bases and J lost 4; bases outside the gene matches: 3. CDR1 and CDR2 (germline): MNHNS, SASEGT. The CDR3 extends over 14 amino acids. In nucleotides, the CDR3 is TGTGCCAGCAGTACAGGGGGCGGTTACAATGAGCAGTTCTTC. Translation: CASSTGGGYNEQFF.

V is TRBV4-1 and J is TRBJ2-1, with 7 bases aligning to TRBD2. The CDR3 consists of 13 residues. Germline CDR1 MGHRA, CDR2 YSYEKL. After removal of 4 bases from V and 8 bases from J, the junction contained 5 bases not matched to a gene. The CDR3 loop reads CASSPGLVDEQFF. CDR3 bases: TGCGCCAGCAGCCCTGGACTAGTCGATGAGCAGTTCTTC.

Concerning this clone itself: This is likely a read error, given that the CDR3 carries no conserved phenylalanine or tryptophan at its end. The chain employs TRBV28 and TRBJ2-7, with TRBD1 matching 10 bases. Per germline, CDR1 MDHEN and CDR2 SYDVKM. V dropped 6 bases and J dropped 3; count of bases not matched to a gene: 8. This CDR3 region has 15 residues. As DNA, the CDR3 is TGTGCCAGCAGGGGCCTCCGGGACAGGGGCTACGAGCAGTACCTC. Translated: CASRGLRDRGYEQYL.

The chain combines TRBV5-1 with TRBJ2-1, with 7 bases aligning to TRBD2. Per the germline V gene, CDR1 is SGHRS and CDR2 is YFSETQ. Trimming at V came to 4 bases and at J to 3 bases, leaving 7 bases not matched to a gene. CDR3 length: 15 residues. This CDR3 reads CASSLNGGGYNEQFF. CDR3 DNA sequence: TGCGCCAGCAGCCTTAATGGGGGGGGCTACAATGAGCAGTTCTTC.

The table lists this clone with a few counts. This chain links TRBV11-2 with TRBJ1-1; D uncertain. In germline, CDR1 is SGHAT, CDR2 FQNNGV. This CDR3 has 15 amino acids. V was clipped by 1 base and J by 3 bases, with 12 bases between them. CDR3 bases: TGTGCCAGCAGCTTAGTACCAGCCCGGGACACTGAAGCTTTCTTT. Translating it yields CASSLVPARDTEAFF. The full variable domain, its missing parts supplied by reference TRBV11-2 and TRBJ1-1, is EAGVAQSPRYKIIEKRQSVAFWCNPISGHATLYWYQQILGQGPKLLIQFQNNGVVDDSQLPKDRFSAERLKGVDSTLKIQPAKLEDSAVYLCASSLVPARDTEAFFGQGTRLTVV.

A few counts support this clone. The CDR3 nucleotides read TGCGCCAGCAGTGACAGGATTAGCAATCAGCCCCAGCATTTT. It specifies CASSDRISNQPQHF. The chain couples TRBV10-2 to TRBJ1-5; D is ambiguous. The CDR3 covers 14 residues. Trimming took off 3 bases at V and 0 bases at J, with 6 bases between the two ends. From germline, CDR1 is WSHSY and CDR2 SAAADI.

J is TRBJ2-7 and V is TRBV5-1; tentative D call: TRBD2 (6 bases). CDR3 length: 15 amino acids. V shed 5 bases and J shed 5 bases, with 20 bases lying between them. Germline CDR1 SGHRS, CDR2 YFSETQ. CDR3 sequence reads: CASRPGRGGIDEQYF. The CDR3 nucleotides read TGCGCCAGCAGACCCGGACGAGGCGGGATCGACGAGCAGTACTTC.

The rearrangement links TRBV5-1 to TRBJ1-2; a possible D gene is TRBD1 (5 bases). V lost 4 bases and J 2 bases, leaving 9 bases between the germline ends. CDR1 and CDR2 from the germline V gene are SGHRS and YFSETQ. The CDR3 loop spans 13 amino acids. CDR3 sequence: CASSVRQNYGYTF. In nucleotides, the CDR3 is TGCGCCAGCAGCGTAAGACAGAACTATGGCTACACCTTC.

The genes are TRBV6-1 and TRBJ2-1; D is unresolved. Trimming cost V 3 bases and J 4 bases, with 10 bases left between them. Germline V gene sequence: CDR1 MNHNS, CDR2 SASEGT. The CDR3 has 14 amino acids. The CDR3 region has the DNA TGTGCCAGCAGTGATCGTTCAGAATACAATGAGCAGTTCTTC. Translating gives CASSDRSEYNEQFF.

This clone is a singleton in its sample. The chain combines TRBV6-4 with TRBJ2-1; D might be TRBD1 or TRBD2, each matching 5 bases. CDR3 length: 12 amino acids. Trimming left V 6 bases short and J 6 bases short, with 9 bases between. Germline lookup yields CDR1 MRHNA and CDR2 SNTAGT. The CDR3 DNA reads as TGTGCCAGCAGCGACAGCGGCAATGAGCAGTTCTTC. Translated, it gives CASSDSGNEQFF.

This clone appeared once. The chain has TRBV2 and TRBJ1-6; 8 bases fit TRBD1. In germline, CDR1 is SNHLY, CDR2 FYNNEI. The CDR3 runs 21 residues. The V segment lost 5 bases and the J segment 0 bases; nucleotides outside the gene matches: 18. DNA for the CDR3: TGTGCCAGCAGTCCGACTGCCCTCGGGACAGGAGGGAGCTCCTATAATTCACCCCTCCACTTT. It encodes CASSPTALGTGGSSYNSPLHF.

This clone appeared once. The chain uses TRBV14 and TRBJ2-1; weak D call: TRBD2 (5 bases). V gave up 2 bases and J gave up 9 bases, with 8 bases separating them. CDR3 length: 12 amino acids. Germline values: CDR1 SGHDN, CDR2 FVKESK. The CDR3 protein is CASSQTRGEQFF. For the CDR3, the DNA is TGTGCCAGCAGCCAAACCCGGGGTGAGCAGTTCTTC.

This clone was detected only a few times. The chain employs TRBV4-3 and TRBJ2-1; D may be TRBD1 (5 bases). CDR1 LGHNA and CDR2 YSLEER come from the germline V gene. The CDR3 sequence is 14 residues long. V dropped 1 base and J dropped 5 bases, with 9 bases sitting between them. The CDR3 nucleotides read TGCGCCAGCAGCCAAGGCAGGGCCAACAATGAGCAGTTCTTC. Translation gives CASSQGRANNEQFF.

The genes are TRBV27 and TRBJ2-2; the D gene is possibly TRBD2 (6 bases). This CDR3 has 13 residues. With 5 bases removed from V and 6 bases from J, the gap between germline ends came to 10 bases. Germline-derived CDR1 and CDR2 are MNHEY and SMNVEV (reference sequence). The CDR3 DNA reads as TGTGCCAGCAGTAGGAGGGACCCCGGGGAGCTGTTTTTT. Translated, it gives CASSRRDPGELFF.

Concerning this clone itself: Germline is not matched at one junction end, which may reflect a read error. V is TRBV7-9 and J is TRBJ1-1; D not certain. CDR1 SEHNR and CDR2 FQNEAQ come from the germline V gene (reference sequence). The CDR3 length is 16 residues. In DNA, the CDR3 is TGTTCCAGCAGCCCCCTTCAGAGCGCGGGTAACACTGAAGCTTTCTTT. Its translation: CSSSPLQSAGNTEAFF.